This T cell receptor beta chain comes out of a study of blood T cell repertoires in COVID-19. Study-level information: Collection of acute and convalescent COVID-19 samples took place in the United States, Italy and Spain. In each case, the material was cDNA or gDNA derived from T cells, B-cell-depleted T cells, or PBMCs.

The V end lost 4 bases, the J end lost 0 bases, and 8 bases lay between the germline ends. Germline CDR1 is SGHTA and CDR2 is FQGNSA. CDR3 length equals 14 residues. Only in-frame clones appear in the TCRdb table, and some are missing; sequencing was by immunoSEQ multiplex PCR. The sample records under 100,000 clones, about 90% being singletons. The material sequenced was peripheral blood. This clonotype originated in a human donor in a cohort sampled during active COVID-19. The V gene is TRBV7-2, the J gene TRBJ2-3; D not certain. DNA of the CDR3: TGTGCCAGCAGCTATCAGACTAGCACAGATACGCAGTATTTT. This sequence encodes CASSYQTSTDTQYF. Full variable domain (remainder filled in from reference TRBV7-2 and TRBJ2-3): GAGVSQSPSNKVTEKGKDVELRCDPISGHTALYWYRQSLGQGLEFLIYFQGNSAPDKSGLPSDRFSAERTGGSVSTLTIQRTQQEDSAVYLCASSYQTSTDTQYFGPGTRLTVL.